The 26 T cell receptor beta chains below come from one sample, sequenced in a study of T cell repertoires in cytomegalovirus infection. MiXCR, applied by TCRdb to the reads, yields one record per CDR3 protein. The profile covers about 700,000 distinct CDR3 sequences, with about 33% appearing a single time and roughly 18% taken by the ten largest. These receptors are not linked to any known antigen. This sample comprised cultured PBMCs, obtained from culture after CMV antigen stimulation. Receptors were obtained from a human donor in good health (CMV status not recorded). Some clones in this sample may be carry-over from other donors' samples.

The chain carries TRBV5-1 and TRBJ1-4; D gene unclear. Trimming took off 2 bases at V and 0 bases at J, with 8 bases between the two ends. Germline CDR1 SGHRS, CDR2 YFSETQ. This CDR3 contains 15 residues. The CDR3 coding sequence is TGCGCCAGCAGCTTAAACACAGCAACTAATGAAAAACTGTTTTTT. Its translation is CASSLNTATNEKLFF.

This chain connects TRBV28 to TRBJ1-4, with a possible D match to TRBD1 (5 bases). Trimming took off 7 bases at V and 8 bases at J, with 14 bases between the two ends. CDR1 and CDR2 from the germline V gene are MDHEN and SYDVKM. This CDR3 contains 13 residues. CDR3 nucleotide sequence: TGTGCCAGCACCCTCCGGGGCCAAGAAAAACTGTTTTTT. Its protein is CASTLRGQEKLFF.

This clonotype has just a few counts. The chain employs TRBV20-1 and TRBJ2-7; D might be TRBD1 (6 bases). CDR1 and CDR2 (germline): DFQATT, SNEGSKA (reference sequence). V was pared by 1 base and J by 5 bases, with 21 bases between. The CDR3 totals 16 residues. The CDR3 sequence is CSARGPGQGTPDEQYF. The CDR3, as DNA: TGCAGTGCTAGAGGACCGGGACAAGGAACACCAGACGAGCAGTACTTC.

CDR3 sequence reads: CASSPSGRASLTDTQYF. CDR3 bases: TGTGCCAGTAGTCCAAGCGGGAGGGCCTCCCTCACAGATACGCAGTATTTT. The J gene is TRBJ2-3, the V gene TRBV19; TRBD2 agrees at 10 bases. Losses at the gene ends were 5 bases for V and 2 bases for J; bases not matched to a gene: 10. This CDR3 spans 17 amino acids. The V gene's germline CDR1 is LNHDA and CDR2 SQIVND (reference sequence).

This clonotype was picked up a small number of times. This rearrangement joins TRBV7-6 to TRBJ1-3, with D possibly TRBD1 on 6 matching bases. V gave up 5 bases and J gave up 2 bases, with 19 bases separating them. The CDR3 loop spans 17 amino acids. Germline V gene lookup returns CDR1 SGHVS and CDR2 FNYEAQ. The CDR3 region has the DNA TGTGCCAGCAGCATACTCCCGGGGGGACAAGCTGGAAACACCATATATTTT. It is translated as CASSILPGGQAGNTIYF.

The CDR3 loop reads CASSIRADRNTIYF. CDR3 bases: TGTGCCAGTAGTATCCGGGCCGATCGAAACACCATATATTTT. The chain uses TRBV19 and TRBJ1-3; D is unclear. V was pared by 3 bases and J by 5 bases, with 11 bases between. This CDR3 is built from 14 residues. Germline CDR1 LNHDA, CDR2 SQIVND (reference sequence).

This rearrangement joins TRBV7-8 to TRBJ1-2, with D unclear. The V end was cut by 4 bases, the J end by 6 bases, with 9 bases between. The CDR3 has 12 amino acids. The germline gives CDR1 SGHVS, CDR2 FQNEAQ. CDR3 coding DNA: TGTGCCAGCAGCTCAGAGGGCAATGGCTACACCTTC. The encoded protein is CASSSEGNGYTF.

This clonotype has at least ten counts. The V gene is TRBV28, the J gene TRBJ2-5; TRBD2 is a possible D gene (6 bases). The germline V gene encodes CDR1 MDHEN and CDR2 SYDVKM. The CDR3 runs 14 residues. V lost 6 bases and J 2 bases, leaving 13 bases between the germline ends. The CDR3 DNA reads TGTGCCAGCAGCCTGGTAGCGGTACAAGAGACCCAGTACTTC. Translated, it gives CASSLVAVQETQYF.

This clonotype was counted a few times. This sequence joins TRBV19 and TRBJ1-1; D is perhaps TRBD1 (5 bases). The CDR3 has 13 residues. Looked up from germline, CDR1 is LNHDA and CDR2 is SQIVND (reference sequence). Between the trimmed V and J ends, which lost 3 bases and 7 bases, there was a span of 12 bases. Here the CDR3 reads CASSMALQGEAFF. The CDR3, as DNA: TGTGCCAGTAGTATGGCTCTCCAGGGTGAAGCTTTCTTT.

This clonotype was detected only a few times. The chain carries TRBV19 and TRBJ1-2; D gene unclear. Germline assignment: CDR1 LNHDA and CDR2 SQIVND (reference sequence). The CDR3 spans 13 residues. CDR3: CGSSDPTNYGYTF. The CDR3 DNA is TGTGGCAGCAGTGATCCGACTAACTATGGCTACACCTTC.

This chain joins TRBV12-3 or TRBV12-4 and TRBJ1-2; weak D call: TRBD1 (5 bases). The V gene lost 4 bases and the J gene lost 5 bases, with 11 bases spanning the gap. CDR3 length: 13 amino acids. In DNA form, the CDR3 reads TGTGCCAGCAGTTCAGGGAGAAGGTATGGCTACACCTTC. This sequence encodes CASSSGRRYGYTF.

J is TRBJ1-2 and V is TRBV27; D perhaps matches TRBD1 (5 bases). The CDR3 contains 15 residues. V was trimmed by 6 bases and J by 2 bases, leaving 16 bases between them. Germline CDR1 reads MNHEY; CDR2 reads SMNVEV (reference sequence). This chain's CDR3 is CASSRAGMFNYGYTF. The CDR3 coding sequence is TGTGCCAGCAGCCGGGCAGGGATGTTCAACTATGGCTACACCTTC.

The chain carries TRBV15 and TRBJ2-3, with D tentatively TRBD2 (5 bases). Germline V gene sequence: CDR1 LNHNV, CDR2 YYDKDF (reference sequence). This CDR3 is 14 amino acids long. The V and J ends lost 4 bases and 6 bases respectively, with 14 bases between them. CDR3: CATSKGLSADTQYF. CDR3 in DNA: TGTGCCACCAGCAAAGGACTTTCCGCGGATACGCAGTATTTT.

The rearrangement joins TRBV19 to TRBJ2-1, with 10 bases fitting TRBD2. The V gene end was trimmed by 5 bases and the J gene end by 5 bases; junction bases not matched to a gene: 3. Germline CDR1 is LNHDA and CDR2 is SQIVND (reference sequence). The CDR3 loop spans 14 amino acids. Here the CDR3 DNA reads TGTGCCAGTAGTCCCCTAGCGGGAGACAATGAGCAGTTCTTC. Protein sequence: CASSPLAGDNEQFF.

CDR3 in DNA: TGTGCCAGCAGACCAACTAATGAAAAACTGTTTTTT. As protein: CASRPTNEKLFF. J is TRBJ1-4 and V is TRBV2; D remains ambiguous. CDR1 and CDR2 (germline): SNHLY, FYNNEI. With 6 bases removed from V and 0 bases from J, the gap between germline ends came to 2 bases. There are 12 residues in the CDR3.

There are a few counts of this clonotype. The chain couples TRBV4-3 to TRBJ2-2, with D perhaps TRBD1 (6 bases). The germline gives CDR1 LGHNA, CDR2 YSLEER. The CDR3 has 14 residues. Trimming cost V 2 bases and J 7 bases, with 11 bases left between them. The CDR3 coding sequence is TGCGCCAGCAGCCAAAACACAGGGTACGGGGAGCTGTTTTTT. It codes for CASSQNTGYGELFF.

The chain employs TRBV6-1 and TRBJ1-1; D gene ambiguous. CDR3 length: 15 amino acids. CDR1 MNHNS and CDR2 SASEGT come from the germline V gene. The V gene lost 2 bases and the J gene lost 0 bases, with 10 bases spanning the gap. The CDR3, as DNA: TGTGCCAGCAGTGAATTCGCAGGACTGAACACTGAAGCTTTCTTT. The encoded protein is CASSEFAGLNTEAFF.

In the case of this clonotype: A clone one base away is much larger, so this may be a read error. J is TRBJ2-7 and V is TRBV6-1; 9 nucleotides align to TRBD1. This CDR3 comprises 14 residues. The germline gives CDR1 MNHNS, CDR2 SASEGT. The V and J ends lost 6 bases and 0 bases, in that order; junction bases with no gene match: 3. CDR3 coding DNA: TGTGCCAGCAGGTCGACAGGGGGCTCCTACGAGCAGTACTTC. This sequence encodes CASRSTGGSYEQYF.

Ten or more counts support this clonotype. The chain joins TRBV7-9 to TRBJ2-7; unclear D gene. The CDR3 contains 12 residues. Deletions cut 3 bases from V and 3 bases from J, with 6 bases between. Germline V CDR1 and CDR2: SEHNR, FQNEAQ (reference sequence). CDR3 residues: CASSFGSYEQYF. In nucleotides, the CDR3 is TGTGCCAGCAGCTTCGGTAGCTACGAGCAGTACTTC.

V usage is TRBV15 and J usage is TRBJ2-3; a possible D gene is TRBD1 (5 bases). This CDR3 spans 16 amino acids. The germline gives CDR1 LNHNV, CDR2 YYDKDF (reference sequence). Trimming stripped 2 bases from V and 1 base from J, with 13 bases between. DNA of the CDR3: TGTGCCACCAGCAGACCAGGACATAAAGGCACAGATACGCAGTATTTT. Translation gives CATSRPGHKGTDTQYF.

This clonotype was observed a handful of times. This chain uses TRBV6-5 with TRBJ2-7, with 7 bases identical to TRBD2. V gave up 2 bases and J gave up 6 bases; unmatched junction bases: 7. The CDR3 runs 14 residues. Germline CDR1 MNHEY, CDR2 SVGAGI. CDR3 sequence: CASSYGRLASEQYF. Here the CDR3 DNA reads TGTGCCAGCAGTTACGGGAGACTAGCCTCCGAGCAGTACTTC.

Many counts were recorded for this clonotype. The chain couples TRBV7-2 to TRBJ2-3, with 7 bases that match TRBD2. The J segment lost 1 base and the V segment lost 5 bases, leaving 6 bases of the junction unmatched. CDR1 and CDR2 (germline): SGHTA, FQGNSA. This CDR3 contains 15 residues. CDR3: CASSQQLARTDTQYF. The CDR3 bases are TGTGCCAGCAGCCAACAACTAGCGCGCACAGATACGCAGTATTTT. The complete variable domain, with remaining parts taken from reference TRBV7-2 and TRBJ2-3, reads GAGVSQSPSNKVTEKGKDVELRCDPISGHTALYWYRQSLGQGLEFLIYFQGNSAPDKSGLPSDRFSAERTGGSVSTLTIQRTQQEDSAVYLCASSQQLARTDTQYFGPGTRLTVL.

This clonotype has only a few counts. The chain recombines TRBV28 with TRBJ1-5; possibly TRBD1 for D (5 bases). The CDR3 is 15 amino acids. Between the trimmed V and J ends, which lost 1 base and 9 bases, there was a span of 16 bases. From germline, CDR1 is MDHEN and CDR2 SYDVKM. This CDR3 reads CASSLSPGGFRPQHF. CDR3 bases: TGTGCCAGCAGTTTATCCCCGGGGGGATTTCGGCCCCAGCATTTT.

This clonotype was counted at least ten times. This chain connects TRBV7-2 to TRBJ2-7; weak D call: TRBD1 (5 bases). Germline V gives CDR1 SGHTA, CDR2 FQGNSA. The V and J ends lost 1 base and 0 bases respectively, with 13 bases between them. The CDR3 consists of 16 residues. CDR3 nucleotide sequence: TGTGCCAGCAGCTTAGGGACACCTGGTAGCTCCTACGAGCAGTACTTC. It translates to CASSLGTPGSSYEQYF.

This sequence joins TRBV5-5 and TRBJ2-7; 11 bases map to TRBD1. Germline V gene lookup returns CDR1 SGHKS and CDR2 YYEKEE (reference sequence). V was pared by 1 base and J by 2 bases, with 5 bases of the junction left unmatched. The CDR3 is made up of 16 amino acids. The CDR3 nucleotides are TGTGCCAGCAGCTTGACTACGGGACAGGGGGCCTACGAGCAGTACTTC. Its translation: CASSLTTGQGAYEQYF. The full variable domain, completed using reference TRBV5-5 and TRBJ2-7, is DAGVTQSPTHLIKTRGQQVTLRCSPISGHKSVSWYQQVLGQGPQFIFQYYEKEERGRGNFPDRFSARQFPNYSSELNVNALLLGDSALYLCASSLTTGQGAYEQYFGPGTRLTVT.

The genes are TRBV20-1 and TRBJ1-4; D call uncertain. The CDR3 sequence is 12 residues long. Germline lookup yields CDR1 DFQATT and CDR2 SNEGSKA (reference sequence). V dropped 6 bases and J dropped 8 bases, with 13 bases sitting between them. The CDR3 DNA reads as TGCAGTGCAACTTCTTTCGGGGAAAAACTGTTTTTT. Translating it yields CSATSFGEKLFF.